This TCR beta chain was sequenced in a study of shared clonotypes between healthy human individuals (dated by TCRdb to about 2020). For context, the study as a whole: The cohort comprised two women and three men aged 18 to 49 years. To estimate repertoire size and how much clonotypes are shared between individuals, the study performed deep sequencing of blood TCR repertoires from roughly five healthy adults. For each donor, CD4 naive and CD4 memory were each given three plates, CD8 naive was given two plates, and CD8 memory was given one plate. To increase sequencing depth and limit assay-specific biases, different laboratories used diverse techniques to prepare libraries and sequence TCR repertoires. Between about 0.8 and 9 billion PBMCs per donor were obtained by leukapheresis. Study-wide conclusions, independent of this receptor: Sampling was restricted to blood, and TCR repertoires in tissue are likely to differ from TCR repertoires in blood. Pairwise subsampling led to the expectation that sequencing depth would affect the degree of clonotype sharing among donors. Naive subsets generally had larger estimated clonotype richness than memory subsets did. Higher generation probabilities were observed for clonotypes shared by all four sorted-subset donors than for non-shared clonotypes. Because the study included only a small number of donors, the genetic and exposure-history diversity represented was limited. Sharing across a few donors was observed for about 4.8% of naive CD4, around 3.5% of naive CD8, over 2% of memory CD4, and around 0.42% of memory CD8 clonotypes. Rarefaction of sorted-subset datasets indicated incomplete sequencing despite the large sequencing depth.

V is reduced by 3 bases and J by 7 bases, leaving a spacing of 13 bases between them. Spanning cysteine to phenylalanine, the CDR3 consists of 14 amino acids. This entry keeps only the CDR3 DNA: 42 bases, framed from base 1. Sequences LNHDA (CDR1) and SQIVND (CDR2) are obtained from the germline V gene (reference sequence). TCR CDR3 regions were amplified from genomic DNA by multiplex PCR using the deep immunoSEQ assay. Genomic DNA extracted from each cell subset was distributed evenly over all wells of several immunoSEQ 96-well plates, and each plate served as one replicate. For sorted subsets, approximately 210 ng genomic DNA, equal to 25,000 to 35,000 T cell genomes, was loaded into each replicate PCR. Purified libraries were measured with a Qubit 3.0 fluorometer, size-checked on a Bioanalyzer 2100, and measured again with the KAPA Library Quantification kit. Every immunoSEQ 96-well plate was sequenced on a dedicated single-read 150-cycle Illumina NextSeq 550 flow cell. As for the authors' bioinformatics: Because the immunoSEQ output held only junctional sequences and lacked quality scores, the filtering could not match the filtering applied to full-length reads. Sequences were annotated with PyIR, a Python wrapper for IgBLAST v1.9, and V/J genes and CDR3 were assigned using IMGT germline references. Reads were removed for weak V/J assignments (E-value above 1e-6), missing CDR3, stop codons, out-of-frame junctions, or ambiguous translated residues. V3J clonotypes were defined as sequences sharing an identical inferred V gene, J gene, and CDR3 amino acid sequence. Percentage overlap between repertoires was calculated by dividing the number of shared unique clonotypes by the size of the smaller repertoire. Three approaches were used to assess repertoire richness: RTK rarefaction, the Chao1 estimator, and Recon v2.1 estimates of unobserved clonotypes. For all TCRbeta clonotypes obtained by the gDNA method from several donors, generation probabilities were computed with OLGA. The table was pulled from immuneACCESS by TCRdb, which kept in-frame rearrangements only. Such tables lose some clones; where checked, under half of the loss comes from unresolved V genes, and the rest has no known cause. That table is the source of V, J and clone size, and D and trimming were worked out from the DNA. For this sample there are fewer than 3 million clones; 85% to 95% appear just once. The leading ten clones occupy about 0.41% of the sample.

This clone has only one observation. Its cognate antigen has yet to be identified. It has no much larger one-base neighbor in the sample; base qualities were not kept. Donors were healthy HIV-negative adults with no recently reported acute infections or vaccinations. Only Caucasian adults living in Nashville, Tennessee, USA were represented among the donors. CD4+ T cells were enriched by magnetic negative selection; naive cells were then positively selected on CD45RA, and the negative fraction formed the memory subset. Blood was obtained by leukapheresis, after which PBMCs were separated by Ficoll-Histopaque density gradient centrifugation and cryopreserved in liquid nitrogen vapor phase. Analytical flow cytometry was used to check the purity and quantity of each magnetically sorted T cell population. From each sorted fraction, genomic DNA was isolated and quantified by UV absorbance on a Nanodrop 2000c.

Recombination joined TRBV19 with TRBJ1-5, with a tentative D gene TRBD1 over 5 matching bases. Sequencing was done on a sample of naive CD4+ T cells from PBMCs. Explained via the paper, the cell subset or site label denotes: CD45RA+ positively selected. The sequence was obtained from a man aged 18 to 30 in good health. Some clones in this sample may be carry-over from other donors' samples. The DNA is TGTGCCAGTAGTATCCCCAGGGTCGGACAGCCCCAGCATTTT. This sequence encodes CASSIPRVGQPQHF.